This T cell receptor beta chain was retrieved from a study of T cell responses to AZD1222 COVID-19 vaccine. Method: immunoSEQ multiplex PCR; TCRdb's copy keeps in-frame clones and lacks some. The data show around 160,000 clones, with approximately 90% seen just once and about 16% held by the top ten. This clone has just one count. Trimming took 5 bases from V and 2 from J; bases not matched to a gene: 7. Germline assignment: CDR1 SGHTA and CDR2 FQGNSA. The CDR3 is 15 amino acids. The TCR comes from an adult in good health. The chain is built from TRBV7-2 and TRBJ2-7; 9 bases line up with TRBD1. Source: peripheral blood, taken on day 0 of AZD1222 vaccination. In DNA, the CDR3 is TGTGCCAGCAGCCGCGGACAGGGGTCCCCCTACGAGCAGTACTTC. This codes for CASSRGQGSPYEQYF.